Included here is one T cell receptor (beta chain) sequence, with context. Recruited during active infection, patients (from Seattle) were subsequently followed longitudinally. These data originate in a study of blood T cell repertoires in COVID-19. Profiling relied on immunoSEQ multiplex PCR, and the TCRdb table lists in-frame clones only, not all of them. The data contain fewer than 200,000 clones, roughly 81% of them seen just once; the ten biggest clones take up approximately 10%. The TCR sequence derives from a middle-aged woman with COVID-19, enrolled during active disease. What was sequenced was peripheral blood.

Here the CDR3 DNA reads TGTGCCAGCAGCTTGGACAGGGCCACCGGGGAGCTGTTTTTT. It translates to CASSLDRATGELFF. The genes are TRBV5-4 and TRBJ2-2, with a tentative D call TRBD1 (6 bases). CDR3 size: 14 residues. Germline assignment: CDR1 SGHNT and CDR2 YYREEE (reference sequence). V was cut by 0 bases and J by 4 bases, with 7 bases left in between.